This T cell receptor (beta chain) was recovered during a study of siplizumab effects on memory and regulatory T cells. Sequencing was performed with immunoSEQ multiplex PCR; in TCRdb, only in-frame clones are kept and a portion is missing. This table has about 100,000 clones, just under 95% appearing once. The length of the CDR3 is 14 residues. CDR1 is SGHNT and CDR2 is YYREEE in the germline V gene (reference sequence). After removal of 4 bases from V and 8 bases from J, the junction contained 9 bases not matched to a gene. Input material: non-Treg CD4+ T cells sorted from blood. This chain links TRBV5-4 with TRBJ1-2, with 9 bases matching TRBD1. The receptor was isolated from a human donor in good health. As DNA, the CDR3 is TGTGCCAGCAGCCAACCCGGGACAGGGCCCGGCTACACCTTC. Amino acids: CASSQPGTGPGYTF.